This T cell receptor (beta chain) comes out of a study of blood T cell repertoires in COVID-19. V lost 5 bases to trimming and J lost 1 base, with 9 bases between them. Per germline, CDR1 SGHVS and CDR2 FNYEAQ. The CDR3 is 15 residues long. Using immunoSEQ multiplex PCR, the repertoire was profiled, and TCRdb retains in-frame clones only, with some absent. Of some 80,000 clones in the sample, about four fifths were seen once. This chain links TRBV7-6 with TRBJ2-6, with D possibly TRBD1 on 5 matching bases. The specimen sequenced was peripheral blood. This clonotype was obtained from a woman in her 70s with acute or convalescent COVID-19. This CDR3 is CASSLAGSGANVLTF. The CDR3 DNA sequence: TGTGCCAGCAGCCTCGCAGGGTCTGGGGCCAACGTCCTGACTTTC.